Listed here are 10 T cell receptor beta chains from one sample, sequenced in a study of blood T cells in healthy people across ages. A second PCR of about 7 to 11 cycles used a sample-barcoded 5' primer and a J-beta primer mix. TCRdb reprocessed the 5' RACE reads via MiXCR and lists one record per CDR3 protein. The sample lists 540,000 or so distinct CDR3 sequences, roughly 48% occurring once. The sample was blood. Every receptor here comes from a man at least 80 years old in good health.

The rearrangement links TRBV29-1 to TRBJ2-3; 9 nucleotides match TRBD2. Germline V gene lookup returns CDR1 SQVTM and CDR2 ANQGSEA. This CDR3 comprises 15 residues. Trimming cost V 3 bases and J 8 bases; bases outside gene matches: 12. CDR3 region: CSVDIAGAGRGTQYF. The CDR3 bases are TGCAGCGTTGATATAGCGGGAGCGGGTAGGGGTACGCAGTATTTT.

The chain recombines TRBV27 with TRBJ1-1; 7 bases are a match to TRBD1. Trimming cost V 6 bases and J 0 bases; bases outside gene matches: 10. CDR1 and CDR2 (germline): MNHEY, SMNVEV (reference sequence). The CDR3 sequence is 16 residues long. CDR3 DNA sequence: TGTGCCAGCAGGGTGACCACGGGACAGATGAACACTGAAGCTTTCTTT. Protein product: CASRVTTGQMNTEAFF.

This sequence joins TRBV20-1 and TRBJ1-5; 8 bases are shared with TRBD1. The CDR3 consists of 16 residues. The germline gives CDR1 DFQATT, CDR2 SNEGSKA (reference sequence). With V trimmed by 6 bases and J by 6 bases, 16 bases remained unmatched. The CDR3 loop is CSAIDSDRGKAQPQHF. CDR3 in DNA: TGCAGTGCCATAGACTCCGACAGGGGTAAAGCTCAGCCCCAGCATTTT.

The chain employs TRBV6-6 and TRBJ1-2; D might be TRBD1 (5 bases). The V end was cut by 5 bases, the J end by 1 base, with 17 bases between. Looked up from germline, CDR1 is MNHNY and CDR2 is SVGAGI (reference sequence). The CDR3 length is 16 residues. The CDR3 region has the DNA TGTGCCAGCAGTAACCTCGGGGCAGCACATAACTATGGCTACACCTTC. This gives the protein CASSNLGAAHNYGYTF.

The rearrangement links TRBV6-2 or TRBV6-3 to TRBJ2-3, with TRBD2 matching 9 bases. Looked up from germline, CDR1 is MNHEY and CDR2 is SVGEGT. Losses at the gene ends were 6 bases for V and 5 bases for J; bases not matched to a gene: 18. The CDR3 spans 18 residues. The DNA of the CDR3 is TGTGCCAGCAGCCCTGGGGGCCAGCGGGAGGAGTTTAGAGATACGCAGTATTTT. Its protein is CASSPGGQREEFRDTQYF.

This sequence joins TRBV27 and TRBJ2-7; no clear D. The J call is in doubt because the DNA end fits TRBJ2-5 better. Germline CDR1 reads MNHEY; CDR2 reads SMNVEV (reference sequence). The length of the CDR3 is 13 residues. This CDR3 is CASSPKGAETQYF. The CDR3 nucleotides are TGTGCCAGCAGTCCGAAAGGCGCAGAGACCCAGTACTTC.

This clonotype was seen only a few times. J is TRBJ2-1 and V is TRBV3-1; D is undetermined. This CDR3 has 12 amino acids. From germline, CDR1 is LGHDT and CDR2 YNNKEL (reference sequence). Trimming pared 1 base from V and 12 bases from J, leaving 10 bases between. The CDR3 DNA follows: TGTGCCAGCAGCCAAGCCAGGCTAGGGCAGTTCTTC. It encodes CASSQARLGQFF.

A remark on this clonotype: It may be a read error: a sequence one base away is much more abundant. The rearrangement uses TRBV7-9 and TRBJ2-3; D is perhaps TRBD2 (6 bases). The germline V gene has CDR1 SEHNR and CDR2 FQNEAQ (reference sequence). The CDR3 loop spans 15 amino acids. Written as DNA, the CDR3 is TGTACCAGCACGAGCGGGCTAGGACGCACAGATACGCAGTATTTT. As protein: CTSTSGLGRTDTQYF.

This clonotype was counted a single time. The CDR3 protein is CASSPVNPYEQYF. CDR3 nucleotide sequence: TGTGCCAGCTCACCTGTCAACCCCTACGAGCAGTACTTC. The chain employs TRBV18 and TRBJ2-4; D remains ambiguous. The J call may be mistaken, given a closer DNA end match to TRBJ2-7. The V gene's germline CDR1 is KGHSH and CDR2 LQKENI. The CDR3 consists of 13 residues.

The rearrangement links TRBV20-1 to TRBJ2-1, with TRBD2 identical over 7 bases. V shed 2 bases, J shed 0 bases, and the junction held 7 bases outside the gene matches. This CDR3 has 16 amino acids. The germline CDR1 and CDR2 sequences are DFQATT and SNEGSKA (reference sequence). The DNA of the CDR3 is TGCAGTGCTAGATCGAGCGGGGTGAGCTCCTACAATGAGCAGTTCTTC. As protein: CSARSSGVSSYNEQFF.